The 3 T cell receptor beta chains below come from one sample, sequenced in a study of metastatic and nonmetastatic thyroid tumors. Nobody among the patients had been given any treatment before thyroid surgery. TCRdb ran MiXCR on the PCR reads. The sample has more than 5,500 clones, 25% to 30% seen once. Sequencing input: adjacent normal tissue. The receptors shown here come from a female donor with papillary thyroid cancer or a benign thyroid nodule (not recorded which). Some clones in this sample may be carry-over from other donors' samples.

This clone is judged large. The chain employs TRBV7-9 and TRBJ2-7; D may be TRBD2 (6 bases). The CDR3 is made up of 11 amino acids. The V gene's germline CDR1 is SEHNR and CDR2 FQNEAQ (reference sequence). With 6 bases removed from V and 6 bases from J, the gap between germline ends came to 9 bases. The CDR3 reads CASRGGSEQYF. In DNA, the CDR3 is TGTGCCAGCAGGGGGGGAAGCGAGCAGTACTTC. The complete variable domain, with remaining parts taken from reference TRBV7-9 and TRBJ2-7, reads DTGVSQNPRHKITKRGQNVTFRCDPISEHNRLYWYRQTLGQGPEFLTYFQNEAQLEKSRLLSDRFSAERPKGSFSTLEIQRTEQGDSAMYLCASRGGSEQYFGPGTRLTVT.

This sequence joins TRBV27 and TRBJ2-7; the D gene could be TRBD1 or TRBD2 (5 bases each). The germline V gene encodes CDR1 MNHEY and CDR2 SMNVEV (reference sequence). The CDR3 runs to 15 residues. V lost 5 bases to trimming and J lost 4 bases, with 18 bases between them. The CDR3 DNA is TGTGCCAGCAGTATGGCTCTCGGGGCCCGGTACGAGCAGTACTTC. It yields the protein CASSMALGARYEQYF.

The sample holds a few counts of this clone. The chain has TRBV2 and TRBJ1-3; D is uncertain. The V gene's germline CDR1 is SNHLY and CDR2 FYNNEI. The V and J ends lost 4 bases and 0 bases respectively, with 1 base between them. CDR3 length: 12 residues. The CDR3 sequence: CASSVSGNTIYF. CDR3 DNA: TGTGCCAGCAGTGTCTCTGGAAACACCATATATTTT.